This TCR beta chain came from a study of blood T cell repertoires in COVID-19. The overall study: The cDNA or gDNA used as material had been derived from T cells, B-cell-depleted T cells, or PBMCs.

Participant age was roughly 18 to 100 years, and participants resided in fewer than 30 US areas. Clones were sequenced by immunoSEQ multiplex PCR, and TCRdb holds only the in-frame ones, with some missing. Among hundreds of thousands of clones listed, nearly 90% were seen once. The ends were cut back, 3 bases at V and 2 bases at J, with 21 bases in the middle. The CDR3 loop spans 18 amino acids. Germline V CDR1 and CDR2: SGHVS, FQNEAQ. The TCR was taken from a woman aged 18-35 years with acute COVID-19. Sequencing was done on a sample of PBMCs or T cells enriched from blood (not recorded which). The gene calls are TRBV7-8 and TRBJ2-3, with a weak D call TRBD2 (5 bases). The CDR3 loop reads CASSFLALALEVTDTQYF. The CDR3 region has the DNA TGTGCCAGCAGCTTCCTCGCCCTCGCTCTGGAGGTCACAGATACGCAGTATTTT.